This T cell receptor (beta chain) is drawn from a study of T cells in Graves' hyperthyroidism and ophthalmopathy. Only one count was recorded for this clonotype. The TCR beta CDR3 regions underwent amplification using RNA transcripts as the source. Initially, a first-round RT-PCR of the TCR CDR3 employed the HTBI primer set. TCRdb itself ran the multiplex PCR reads through MiXCR, one entry per CDR3 protein. The sample lists roughly 710,000 distinct CDR3 sequences, about 35% seen once, with about a third in the top ten. This clonotype was obtained from a middle-aged woman with Graves' hyperthyroidism. Material for sequencing was blood.

The CDR3 is CAISGGRAGNEQYF. The CDR3 coding sequence is TGTGCCATCAGTGGAGGGAGGGCCGGGAATGAGCAGTACTTC. V and J are TRBV10-3 and TRBJ2-7, with 7 bases aligning to TRBD2. J was trimmed by 7 bases and V by 4 bases; bases with no gene match: 10. Germline V gives CDR1 ENHRY, CDR2 SYGVKD. The CDR3 consists of 14 residues.